This entry concerns a single TCR beta chain. The sample comes from a study of T cells in Graves' hyperthyroidism and ophthalmopathy. Amplification targeted TCR beta CDR3 regions from RNA transcripts. The HTBI set primed first-round TCR CDR3 RT-PCR. Each CDR3 protein gets one entry after TCRdb re-called the multiplex PCR reads with MiXCR. This table has about half a million distinct CDR3 sequences, roughly 20% appearing once. The CDR3 sequence is 13 residues long. Germline CDR1 is LNHDA and CDR2 is SQIVND (reference sequence). V dropped 3 bases and J dropped 9 bases, with 12 bases sitting between them. Sample: blood. This sequence originates from a man younger than 35 with Graves' hyperthyroidism. V and J are TRBV19 and TRBJ1-5; D not resolved. The CDR3: CASSIDGSSPQHF. CDR3 in DNA: TGTGCCAGTAGTATCGACGGTAGTTCGCCCCAGCATTTT.